A single sample is the source of the 18 T cell receptor beta chains below, sequenced in a study of T cells in localized non-small cell lung cancer. Only in-frame clones appear in the TCRdb table, and some are missing; sequencing was by immunoSEQ multiplex PCR. This sample has about 2,200 clones; about 18% occur once, and the top ten carry roughly 9.7%. This sample comprised normal lung tissue next to the tumor, obtained before any cancer treatment. The receptors were sampled from a man aged 40 to 70 with stage I squamous cell lung carcinoma.

This clone was seen more than once but under ten times. A junction boundary mismatches the germline segment, possibly from a read error. The CDR3 loop is CAISSQRDTQYF. CDR3 nucleotide sequence: TGTGCCATCAGTTCCCAGCGGGATACGCAGTATTTT. This rearrangement joins TRBV6-8 to TRBJ2-3, with a weak D call TRBD2 (5 bases). This CDR3 region has 12 residues. The germline V gene has CDR1 MNHGY and CDR2 SAAAGT.

This clone was seen only a few times. This sequence joins TRBV5-1 and TRBJ2-1; TRBD2 agrees at 14 bases. This CDR3 spans 16 amino acids. Germline V CDR1 and CDR2: SGHRS, YFSETQ. Trimming took 3 bases from V and 5 from J; bases not matched to a gene: 4. DNA for the CDR3: TGCGCCAGCAGCTCAGGACTAGCGGGAGGCCACAATGAGCAGTTCTTC. Protein product: CASSSGLAGGHNEQFF.

By sample fraction, this clone is medium-sized. The rearrangement links TRBV11-3 to TRBJ1-2, with 9 bases matching TRBD1. V lost 5 bases and J lost 2; bases outside the gene matches: 6. This CDR3 spans 15 amino acids. In germline, CDR1 is SGHNT, CDR2 YENEEA. The CDR3 loop is CASSPRGQGNYGYTF. The CDR3 nucleotides read TGTGCCAGCAGCCCTCGGGGACAGGGAAACTATGGCTACACCTTC.

This clone was counted a few times. J is TRBJ2-7 and V is TRBV4-1; maybe TRBD1 (5 bases). Germline CDR1 reads MGHRA; CDR2 reads YSYEKL. The CDR3 extends over 16 amino acids. V was clipped by 3 bases and J by 0 bases, with 15 bases between them. The CDR3 reads CASSQTSIGVSYEQYF. The CDR3 bases are TGCGCCAGCAGCCAGACCTCAATAGGGGTCTCCTACGAGCAGTACTTC.

The rearrangement uses TRBV28 and TRBJ2-3, with a tentative D call TRBD2 (5 bases). V was shortened by 6 bases and J by 6 bases, with 13 bases between the two germline ends. Germline CDR1 is MDHEN and CDR2 is SYDVKM. The CDR3 loop spans 13 amino acids. This CDR3 reads CASSSLALDTQYF. CDR3 coding DNA: TGTGCCAGCAGCTCCCTAGCACTGGATACGCAGTATTTT.

By sample share, this clone is medium-sized. The chain is built from TRBV11-3 and TRBJ2-1; 9 positions agree with TRBD2. V was clipped by 2 bases and J by 7 bases; unmatched bases: 3. From germline, CDR1 is SGHNT and CDR2 YENEEA. This CDR3 region has 14 residues. This chain's CDR3 is CASSLRGRGNEQFF. CDR3 in DNA: TGTGCCAGCAGCTTACGCGGGAGGGGGAATGAGCAGTTCTTC.

The chain couples TRBV19 to TRBJ1-2; possibly TRBD1 for D (6 bases). The V end lost 6 bases, the J end lost 5 bases, and 13 bases lay between the germline ends. The germline V gene has CDR1 LNHDA and CDR2 SQIVND (reference sequence). The CDR3 runs 13 residues. As DNA, the CDR3 is TGTGCCAGTAGGATCGGACAGATTTATGGCTACACCTTC. Translated: CASRIGQIYGYTF.

Sample share makes this clone large. One end of the junction fails to match germline, which may point to a read error. The CDR3 region has the DNA TGTGCCAGCAGCTACTGGGGCAGCAATCAAAAAGCTTTCTTT. Translating it yields CASSYWGSNQKAFF. The J gene is TRBJ1-1, the V gene TRBV6-8, with D tentatively TRBD1 (5 bases). CDR3 length equals 14 residues. Germline assignment: CDR1 MNHGY and CDR2 SAAAGT.

This rearrangement joins TRBV29-1 to TRBJ2-5; TRBD2 is a possible D gene (7 bases). Germline CDR1 is SQVTM and CDR2 is ANQGSEA. The V gene lost 1 base and the J gene lost 4 bases, with 13 bases spanning the gap. This CDR3 has 14 residues. This chain's CDR3 is CSVEGPRGGETQYF. CDR3 bases: TGCAGCGTTGAAGGGCCGAGGGGGGGAGAGACCCAGTACTTC.

This clone was recorded a few times. The J gene is TRBJ1-1, the V gene TRBV19; D remains unclear. CDR1 and CDR2 (germline): LNHDA, SQIVND (reference sequence). The CDR3 is 16 amino acids. Trimming left V 3 bases short and J 0 bases short, with 14 bases between. CDR3 in amino acids: CASSISRAAMNTEAFF. In nucleotides, the CDR3 is TGTGCCAGTAGTATTTCCCGCGCAGCCATGAACACTGAAGCTTTCTTT.

The J gene is TRBJ2-7, the V gene TRBV28; 9 bases are a match to TRBD1. Germline lookup yields CDR1 MDHEN and CDR2 SYDVKM. The V segment lost 6 bases and the J segment 4 bases; nucleotides outside the gene matches: 7. The CDR3 is made up of 14 amino acids. Here the CDR3 DNA reads TGTGCCAGCAGCCTCGGGACAGGGTCGTACGAGCAGTACTTC. Translated: CASSLGTGSYEQYF.

The rearrangement joins TRBV19 to TRBJ2-7; no definite D call. The V end lost 6 bases, the J end lost 5 bases, and 8 bases lay between the germline ends. CDR1 and CDR2 from the germline V gene are LNHDA and SQIVND (reference sequence). This CDR3 is 11 amino acids long. Here the CDR3 DNA reads TGTGCCAGTAGGATTGGCAACGAGCAGTACTTC. Translation gives CASRIGNEQYF.

This clone is medium-sized. V and J are TRBV28 and TRBJ2-7; 10 bases match TRBD1. The J segment lost 4 bases and the V segment lost 5 bases, leaving 8 bases of the junction unmatched. CDR3 length: 15 residues. CDR1 and CDR2 from the germline V gene are MDHEN and SYDVKM. CDR3 bases: TGTGCCAGCAGTCCGGGACAGGGGATATGGTACGAGCAGTACTTC. It encodes CASSPGQGIWYEQYF.

CDR3 bases: TGTGCCAGCAGTCCCAGGGGTGTGGGAGCAGATACGCAGTATTTT. This translates into CASSPRGVGADTQYF. V and J are TRBV6-8 and TRBJ2-3, with a possible D match to TRBD1 (6 bases). V shed 5 bases and J shed 4 bases, with 16 bases lying between them. The CDR3 runs to 15 residues. Germline-derived CDR1 and CDR2 are MNHGY and SAAAGT.

By sample share, this clone is medium-sized. The chain uses TRBV11-3 and TRBJ1-4; D is perhaps TRBD1 (6 bases). CDR1 is SGHNT and CDR2 is YENEEA in the germline V gene. V was clipped by 3 bases and J by 2 bases, with 13 bases between them. The CDR3 runs to 16 residues. Here the CDR3 reads CASSFPSGGTNEKLFF. In DNA form, the CDR3 reads TGTGCCAGCAGCTTCCCGTCGGGGGGCACTAATGAAAAACTGTTTTTT.

This chain connects TRBV19 to TRBJ1-3, with unresolved D. CDR3 length equals 13 residues. The germline CDR1 and CDR2 sequences are LNHDA and SQIVND (reference sequence). V shed 8 bases and J shed 0 bases, with 8 bases lying between them. The CDR3 sequence is CASGTSSGNTIYF. For the CDR3, the DNA is TGTGCCAGTGGTACCTCCTCTGGAAACACCATATATTTT.

By frequency in the sample, this clone is medium-sized. This rearrangement joins TRBV11-3 to TRBJ2-5; D remains unclear. Germline assignment: CDR1 SGHNT and CDR2 YENEEA. The length of the CDR3 is 14 residues. The V gene lost 4 bases and the J gene lost 1 base, with 10 bases spanning the gap. The CDR3 sequence is CASSYSQSQETQYF. The DNA of the CDR3 is TGTGCCAGCAGCTATAGCCAATCCCAAGAGACCCAGTACTTC.

The V and J genes are TRBV18 and TRBJ2-7; D is possibly TRBD2 (6 bases). V lost 2 bases and J lost 1, with 9 bases in between. CDR1 and CDR2 from the germline V gene are KGHSH and LQKENI. The CDR3 is 14 amino acids. The CDR3 sequence is CASSPSGVSYEQYF. The CDR3 DNA follows: TGTGCCAGCTCACCATCGGGGGTGTCCTACGAGCAGTACTTC.